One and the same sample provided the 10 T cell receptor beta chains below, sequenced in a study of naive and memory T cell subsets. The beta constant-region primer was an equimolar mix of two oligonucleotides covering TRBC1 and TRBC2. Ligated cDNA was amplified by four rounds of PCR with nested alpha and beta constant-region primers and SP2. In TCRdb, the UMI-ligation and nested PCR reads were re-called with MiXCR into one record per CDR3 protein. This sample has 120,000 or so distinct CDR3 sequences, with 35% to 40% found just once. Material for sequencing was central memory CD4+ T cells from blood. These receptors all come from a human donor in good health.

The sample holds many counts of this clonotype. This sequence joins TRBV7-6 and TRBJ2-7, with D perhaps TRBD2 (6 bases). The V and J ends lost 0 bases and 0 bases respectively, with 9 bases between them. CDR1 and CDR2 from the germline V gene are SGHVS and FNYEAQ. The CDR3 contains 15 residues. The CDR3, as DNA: TGTGCCAGCAGCTTAGCTAGCGGTAGCTCCTACGAGCAGTACTTC. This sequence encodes CASSLASGSSYEQYF.

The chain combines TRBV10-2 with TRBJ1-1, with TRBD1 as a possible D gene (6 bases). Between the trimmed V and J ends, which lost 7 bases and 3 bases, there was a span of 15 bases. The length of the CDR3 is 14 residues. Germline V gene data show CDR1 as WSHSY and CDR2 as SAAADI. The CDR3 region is CASNIQGAHTEAFF. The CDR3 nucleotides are TGCGCCAGCAACATACAGGGCGCGCACACTGAAGCTTTCTTT.

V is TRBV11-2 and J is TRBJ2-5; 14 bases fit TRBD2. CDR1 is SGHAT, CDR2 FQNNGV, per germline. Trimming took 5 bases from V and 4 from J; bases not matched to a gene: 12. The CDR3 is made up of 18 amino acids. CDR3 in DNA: TGTGCCAGCAGCCCCGGACTAGCGGGAGGAGGGAGGCGAGAGACCCAGTACTTC. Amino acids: CASSPGLAGGGRRETQYF.

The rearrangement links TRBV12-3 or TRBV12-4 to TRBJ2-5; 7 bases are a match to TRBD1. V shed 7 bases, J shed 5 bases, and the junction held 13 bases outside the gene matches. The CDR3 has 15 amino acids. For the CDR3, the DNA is TGTGCCAGCACACCTTCGGACAGGTTGGGGGAGACCCAGTACTTC. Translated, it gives CASTPSDRLGETQYF.

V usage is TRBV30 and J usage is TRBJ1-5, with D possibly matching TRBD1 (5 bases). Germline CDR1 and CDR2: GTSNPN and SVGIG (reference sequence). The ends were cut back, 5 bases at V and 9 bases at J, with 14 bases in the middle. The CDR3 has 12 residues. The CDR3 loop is CAWQGGQGPQHF. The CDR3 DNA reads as TGTGCCTGGCAGGGCGGCCAGGGGCCCCAGCATTTT.

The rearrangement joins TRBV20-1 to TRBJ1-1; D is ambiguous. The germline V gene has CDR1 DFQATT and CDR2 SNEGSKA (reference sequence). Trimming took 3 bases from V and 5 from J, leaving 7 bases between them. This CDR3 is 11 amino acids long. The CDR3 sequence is CSARSRTEAFF. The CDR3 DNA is TGCAGTGCTAGGAGTCGAACTGAAGCTTTCTTT.

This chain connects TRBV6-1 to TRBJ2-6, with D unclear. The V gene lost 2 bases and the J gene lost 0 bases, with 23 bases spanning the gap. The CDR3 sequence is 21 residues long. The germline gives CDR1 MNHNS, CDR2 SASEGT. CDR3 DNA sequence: TGTGCCAGCAGTGAACCGGCCGGGCAACCCGTAGTCCGCTCTGGGGCCAACGTCCTGACTTTC. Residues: CASSEPAGQPVVRSGANVLTF.

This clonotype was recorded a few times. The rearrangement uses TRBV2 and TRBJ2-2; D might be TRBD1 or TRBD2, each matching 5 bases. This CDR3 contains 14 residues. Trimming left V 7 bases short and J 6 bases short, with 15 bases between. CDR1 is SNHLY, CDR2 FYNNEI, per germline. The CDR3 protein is CASTGTSASGELFF. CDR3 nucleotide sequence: TGTGCCAGCACCGGGACCTCCGCCTCCGGGGAGCTGTTTTTT.

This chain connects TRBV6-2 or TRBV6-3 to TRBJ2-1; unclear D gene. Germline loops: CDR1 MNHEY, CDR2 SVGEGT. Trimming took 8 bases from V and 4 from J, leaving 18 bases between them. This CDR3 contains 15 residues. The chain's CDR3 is CASRKIQREYNEQFF. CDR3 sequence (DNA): TGTGCCAGCCGGAAGATTCAGCGAGAATACAATGAGCAGTTCTTC.

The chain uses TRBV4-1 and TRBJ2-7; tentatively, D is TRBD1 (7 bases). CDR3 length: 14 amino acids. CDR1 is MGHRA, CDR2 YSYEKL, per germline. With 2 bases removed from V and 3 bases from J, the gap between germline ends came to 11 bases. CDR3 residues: CASSQYRGGYEQYF. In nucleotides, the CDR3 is TGCGCCAGCAGCCAATACAGGGGAGGCTACGAGCAGTACTTC.